The rows below give T cell receptor beta chains drawn from one sample of a study of T cells in Graves' hyperthyroidism and ophthalmopathy. MiXCR was run by TCRdb on the multiplex PCR reads, yielding one entry per CDR3 protein. Counted here are about 400,000 distinct CDR3 sequences, just under 25% occurring once; the ten biggest clones make up over 70%. Sequenced: blood. These receptors originate from a man aged 50-60 years with Graves' hyperthyroidism. CDR3s include the opening cysteine and the closing phenylalanine or tryptophan. A D gene is named only where the DNA matches it firmly. Rows may omit the clone size; those that give it use once, few, many or a size class.

cdr3_length | j_call | d_call | clone_size | v_call | cdr3_aa | cdr3_nt
15 | TRBJ2-3 | TRBD2 | - | TRBV28 | CASSWTSGRLDTQYF | TGTGCCAGCAGTTGGACTAGCGGGAGGCTAGATACGCAGTATTTT
14 | TRBJ2-5 | - | many | TRBV3-1 | CASRATNGGETQYF | TGTGCCAGCCGAGCTACAAACGGGGGAGAGACCCAGTACTTC
16 | TRBJ1-4 | - | - | TRBV5-1 | CASSLEGAATNEKLFF | TGCGCCAGCAGCTTGGAAGGCGCTGCAACTAATGAAAAACTGTTTTTT
20 | TRBJ1-4 | - | - | TRBV7-9 | CASSSIRISEGPPTNEKLFF | TGTGCCAGCAGCTCCATACGTATTTCGGAGGGGCCGCCAACTAATGAAAAACTGTTTTTT
15 | TRBJ2-7 | TRBD1 | few | TRBV20-1 | CSVSPLGQGSYEQYF | TGCAGTGTCTCCCCTCTGGGACAGGGGTCCTACGAGCAGTACTTC
14 | TRBJ1-4 | TRBD1 | few | TRBV12-3/TRBV12-4 | CASSSNRGGEKLFF | TGTGCCAGCAGTTCTAACAGGGGTGGTGAAAAACTGTTTTTT
12 | TRBJ2-4 | - | - | TRBV29-1 | CSVLQGADIQYF | TGCAGCGTCCTACAGGGCGCGGACATTCAGTACTTC
13 | TRBJ2-7 | TRBD2 | few | TRBV28 | CASGLAGVYEQYF | TGTGCCAGCGGACTAGCGGGAGTCTACGAGCAGTACTTC
15 | TRBJ2-7 | TRBD1 | few | TRBV18 | CASSRGQVNSYEQYF | TGTGCCAGCTCCAGGGGACAGGTAAACTCCTACGAGCAGTACTTC
12 | TRBJ2-3 | - | - | TRBV24-1 | CAIARGADTQYF | TGTGCGATTGCCAGGGGGGCGGATACGCAGTATTTT
14 | TRBJ2-5 | - | - | TRBV9 | CASSVDNFGETQYF | TGTGCCAGCAGCGTAGATAACTTTGGGGAGACCCAGTACTTC
15 | TRBJ2-1 | TRBD2 | - | TRBV5-6 | CASSRTSVTYNEQFF | TGTGCCAGCAGCAGGACTAGCGTGACGTACAATGAGCAGTTCTTC
16 | TRBJ2-7 | TRBD2 | many | TRBV6-2/TRBV6-3 | CASSYSTSGVSYEQYF | TGTGCCAGCAGTTACTCGACTAGCGGGGTCTCCTACGAGCAGTACTTC
12 | TRBJ1-2 | - | - | TRBV25-1 | CASSEVRGGYTF | TGTGCCAGCAGTGAAGTCAGGGGCGGCTACACCTTC
15 | TRBJ2-2 | TRBD2 | - | TRBV7-9 | CASSLLASGIGELFF | TGTGCCAGCAGCTTATTGGCTAGCGGGATCGGGGAGCTGTTTTTT
15 | TRBJ1-1 | - | - | TRBV5-1 | CASSPYGGGNTEAFF | TGCGCCAGCAGCCCTTATGGGGGGGGAAACACTGAAGCTTTCTTT
12 | TRBJ2-4 | - | - | TRBV7-8 | CASSSRRSIQYF | TGTGCCAGCAGCTCCCGTAGGAGCATTCAGTACTTC
14 | TRBJ2-7 | - | many | TRBV3-1 | CASSPFSTSYEQYF | TGTGCCAGCAGCCCATTTTCGACTAGCTACGAGCAGTACTTC
14 | TRBJ2-5 | - | - | TRBV25-1 | CASSDLRPGETQYF | TGTGCCAGCAGTGATCTACGACCAGGAGAGACCCAGTACTTC
14 | TRBJ1-1 | TRBD1 | - | TRBV9 | CASSVVWDRGEAFF | TGTGCCAGCAGCGTAGTTTGGGACAGGGGGGAAGCTTTCTTT
15 | TRBJ1-2 | - | - | TRBV13 | CASSLAGTANYGYTF | TGTGCCAGCAGCTTAGCCGGGACGGCTAACTATGGCTACACCTTC
16 | TRBJ2-4 | - | - | TRBV27 | CASSLRQAGAKNIQYF | TGTGCCAGCAGTTTAAGGCAGGCAGGAGCCAAAAACATTCAGTACTTC
16 | TRBJ2-3 | TRBD2 | many | TRBV12-3/TRBV12-4 | CASSLGLAGHTDTQYF | TGTGCCAGCAGTTTAGGTCTAGCGGGACACACAGATACGCAGTATTTT
15 | TRBJ2-7 | TRBD2 | many | TRBV12-3/TRBV12-4 | CASSKGLAETYEQYF | TGTGCCAGCAGTAAAGGACTAGCGGAGACCTACGAGCAGTACTTC
14 | TRBJ2-1 | TRBD2 | few | TRBV7-3 | CASSLLGLDNEQFF | TGTGCCAGCAGCTTACTGGGACTAGACAATGAGCAGTTCTTC
18 | TRBJ2-3 | TRBD2 | many | TRBV27 | CASSSGLAGGPGTDTQYF | TGTGCCAGCAGTTCGGGACTAGCGGGAGGGCCAGGCACAGATACGCAGTATTTT
12 | TRBJ2-7 | - | many | TRBV11-2 | CASSVTSDEQYF | TGTGCCAGCAGCGTCACTAGTGACGAGCAGTACTTC
14 | TRBJ2-7 | TRBD1 | - | TRBV7-6 | CASGWTGAKNEQYF | TGTGCCAGCGGTTGGACAGGGGCTAAGAACGAGCAGTACTTC
12 | TRBJ2-1 | TRBD2 | - | TRBV7-9 | CASTWEGNEQFF | TGTGCCAGCACCTGGGAGGGGAATGAGCAGTTCTTC
15 | TRBJ2-5 | - | many | TRBV28 | CASSLAASSWETQYF | TGTGCCAGCAGTTTAGCCGCCAGCTCGTGGGAGACCCAGTACTTC
14 | TRBJ2-1 | TRBD2 | - | TRBV12-3/TRBV12-4 | CASSFSSGAVEQFF | TGTGCCAGCAGTTTCTCTAGCGGGGCAGTTGAGCAGTTCTTC